One T cell receptor (beta chain) is described in this entry. As yet, its antigen is unknown. Combined were second doses at about 4 or about 12 weeks. This sample is drawn from a study of T cell responses to AZD1222 COVID-19 vaccine. Generated by immunoSEQ multiplex PCR, the TCRdb table keeps only in-frame clones and is missing some. The table includes 30,000 to 35,000 clones, 75% to 80% detected once. The study's findings and limits: There were mostly white British donors and more females than males, and clonal diversity was possibly underestimated.

Source: peripheral blood, taken 28 days after the second AZD1222 dose. This sequence originates from an adult who received the AZD1222 COVID-19 vaccine.

As DNA, the CDR3 is TGTGCCAGCAGCCCGGGGCCCTTGCTGGAAGCTTTCTTT. As protein: CASSPGPLLEAFF. The chain employs TRBV7-9 and TRBJ1-1, with a weak D call TRBD1 (5 bases). The CDR3 spans 13 residues. Germline assignment: CDR1 SEHNR and CDR2 FQNEAQ (reference sequence). Trimming pared 5 bases from V and 8 bases from J, leaving 15 bases between.